These T cell receptor beta chains were read from a single sample in a study of blood T cell repertoires in COVID-19. Sequencing was performed with immunoSEQ multiplex PCR; in TCRdb, only in-frame clones are kept and a portion is missing. The data contain approximately 290,000 clones, about 86% of them singletons. The sequenced sample was peripheral blood. These receptors all stem from a person between 65 and 79 years old with COVID-19, enrolled during active disease. Both conserved end residues are part of each CDR3. The D gene is left open where the match is weak. Not every row has a clone size; where given, it reads once, few, many or a size class.

j_call d_call clone_size v_call cdr3_aa cdr3_nt
TRBJ2-1 TRBD1 - TRBV7-6 CASTPGGRDRVGNEQFF TGTGCCAGCACCCCCGGGGGTCGGGACAGGGTAGGCAATGAGCAGTTCTTC
TRBJ2-7 TRBD2 - TRBV27 CASRGGLAGAQKQYF TGTGCCAGCAGGGGGGGACTAGCGGGAGCTCAAAAGCAGTACTTC
TRBJ1-6 - - TRBV9 CASSVSGRGNSPLHF TGTGCCAGCAGCGTTTCAGGGAGGGGTAATTCACCCCTCCACTTT
TRBJ2-3 TRBD2 few TRBV7-2 CASSLKAGGTDTQYF TGTGCCAGCAGCTTAAAAGCGGGGGGGACAGATACGCAGTATTTT
TRBJ2-7 - - TRBV7-3 CASSFRGGDSYEQYF TGTGCCAGCAGCTTTCGGGGAGGAGACTCCTACGAGCAGTACTTC
TRBJ1-5 - few TRBV5-1 CASSLGAGGQPQHF TGCGCCAGCAGCTTGGGAGCGGGAGGTCAGCCCCAGCATTTT
TRBJ1-5 TRBD1 once TRBV27 CASSPFGQGLGQPQHF TGTGCCAGCAGTCCCTTCGGACAGGGTTTAGGTCAGCCCCAGCATTTT
TRBJ2-2 TRBD1 - TRBV19 CASTRGRSAGELFF TGTGCCAGTACCAGGGGGCGCTCGGCCGGGGAGCTGTTTTTT
TRBJ1-1 TRBD1 - TRBV5-4 CASSLPGTGVAEAFF TGTGCCAGCAGCTTACCCGGGACAGGGGTTGCTGAAGCTTTCTTT
TRBJ1-6 - once TRBV7-9 CASSPDAGYNSPLHF TGTGCCAGCAGCCCTGATGCGGGATATAATTCACCCCTCCACTTT
TRBJ2-5 - - TRBV4-1 CASSQMGGLQETQYF TGCGCCAGCAGCCAGATGGGGGGGCTCCAAGAGACCCAGTACTTC
TRBJ1-2 TRBD1 - TRBV6-2/TRBV6-3 CASSHDRVEGYTF TGTGCCAGCAGCCACGACAGGGTGGAGGGCTACACCTTC
TRBJ2-6 - - TRBV18 CASAPGNPGARGANVLTF TGTGCCAGCGCACCCGGAAATCCAGGGGCGCGTGGGGCCAACGTCCTGACTTTC
TRBJ1-2 TRBD1 - TRBV27 CASSWTGGGYGYTF TGTGCCAGCAGTTGGACAGGGGGCGGCTACGGCTACACCTTC
TRBJ1-1 - - TRBV14 CASSSRQANTEAFF TGTGCCAGCAGCTCCAGACAGGCGAACACTGAAGCTTTCTTT
TRBJ1-2 TRBD1 few TRBV3-1/TRBV3-2 CASSPSGTGYGYTF TGTGCCAGCAGCCCCTCGGGGACAGGGTATGGCTACACCTTC
TRBJ1-2 - - TRBV28 CASSPPGQRRNYGYTF TGTGCCAGCAGCCCCCCAGGACAGCGCAGGAACTATGGCTACACCTTC
TRBJ1-2 TRBD1 - TRBV5-5 CASSFGQGSYTF TGTGCCAGCAGCTTCGGACAGGGGAGCTACACCTTC
TRBJ1-1 TRBD1 - TRBV4-1 CASSRQQGADWTEAFF TGCGCCAGCAGCCGTCAACAGGGGGCGGATTGGACTGAAGCTTTCTTT
TRBJ2-7 TRBD2 - TRBV28 CASSTGGALGVYEQYF TGTGCCAGCAGCACCGGGGGGGCCCTCGGAGTCTACGAGCAGTACTTC
TRBJ1-5 - - TRBV19 CASSMNGQPQHF TGTGCCAGTAGTATGAACGGTCAGCCCCAGCATTTT
TRBJ1-1 TRBD1 - TRBV28 CASSKSGTEKAFF TGTGCCAGCAGCAAATCCGGGACAGAGAAAGCTTTCTTT
TRBJ2-1 TRBD2 - TRBV6-6 CASRVAGASDEQFF TGTGCCAGCAGGGTAGCGGGAGCGTCGGATGAGCAGTTCTTC
TRBJ1-2 - - TRBV20-1 CSASSGDGYTF TGCAGTGCTTCCAGCGGAGATGGCTACACCTTC
TRBJ2-5 - - TRBV15 CATSVRYGGQETQYF TGTGCCACCAGCGTTCGCTACGGAGGGCAAGAGACCCAGTACTTC
TRBJ1-2 - - TRBV28 CASSIGEGTKFYGYTF TGTGCCAGCAGTATCGGGGAAGGTACTAAGTTCTATGGCTACACCTTC
TRBJ1-6 - - TRBV27 CASSALGSTADNSPLHF TGTGCCAGCAGTGCGTTGGGGTCGACAGCAGATAATTCACCCCTCCACTTT
TRBJ1-5 - - TRBV7-2 CASSLGPGGPNQPQHF TGTGCCAGCAGCTTAGGGCCGGGGGGGCCCAATCAGCCCCAGCATTTT
TRBJ2-3 - few TRBV28 CASSWQGGTDTQYF TGTGCCAGCAGTTGGCAGGGTGGCACAGATACGCAGTATTTT
TRBJ1-6 - - TRBV30 CAWSRDSPLHF TGTGCCTGGAGTCGAGATTCACCCCTCCACTTT
TRBJ1-4 - - TRBV9 CASSPDNYEKLFF TGTGCCAGCAGCCCGGACAACTATGAAAAACTGTTTTTT
TRBJ2-7 - once TRBV6-2/TRBV6-3 CASSRRTIQQYF TGTGCCAGCAGCCGGAGGACTATACAGCAGTACTTC
TRBJ2-3 TRBD2 - TRBV3-1/TRBV3-2 CASSDGLAGARTDTQYF TGTGCCAGCAGCGACGGACTAGCGGGGGCTCGCACAGATACGCAGTATTTT